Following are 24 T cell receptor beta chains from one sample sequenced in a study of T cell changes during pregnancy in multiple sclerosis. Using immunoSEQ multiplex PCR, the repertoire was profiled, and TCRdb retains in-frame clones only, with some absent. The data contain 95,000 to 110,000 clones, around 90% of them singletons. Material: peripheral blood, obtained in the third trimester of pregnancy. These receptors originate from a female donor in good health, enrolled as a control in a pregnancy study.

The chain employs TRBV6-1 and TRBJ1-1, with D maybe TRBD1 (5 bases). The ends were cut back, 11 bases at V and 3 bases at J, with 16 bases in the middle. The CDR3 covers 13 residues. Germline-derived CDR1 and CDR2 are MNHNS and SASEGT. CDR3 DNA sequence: TGTGCCTCCTCCCGGGAGGGGCACACTGAAGCTTTCTTT. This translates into CASSREGHTEAFF.

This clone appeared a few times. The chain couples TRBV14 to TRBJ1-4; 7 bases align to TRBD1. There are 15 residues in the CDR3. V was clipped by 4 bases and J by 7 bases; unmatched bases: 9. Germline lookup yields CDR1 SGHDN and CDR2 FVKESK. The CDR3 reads CASSPRQGKSEKLFF. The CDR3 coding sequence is TGTGCCAGCAGCCCCCGACAGGGTAAAAGTGAAAAACTGTTTTTT.

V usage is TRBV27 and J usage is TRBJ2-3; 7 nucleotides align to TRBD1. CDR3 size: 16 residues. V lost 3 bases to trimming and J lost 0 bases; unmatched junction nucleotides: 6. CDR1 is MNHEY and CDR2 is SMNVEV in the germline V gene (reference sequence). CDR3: CASSFATGVSTDTQYF. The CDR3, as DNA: TGTGCCAGCAGTTTTGCCACAGGGGTGAGCACAGATACGCAGTATTTT.

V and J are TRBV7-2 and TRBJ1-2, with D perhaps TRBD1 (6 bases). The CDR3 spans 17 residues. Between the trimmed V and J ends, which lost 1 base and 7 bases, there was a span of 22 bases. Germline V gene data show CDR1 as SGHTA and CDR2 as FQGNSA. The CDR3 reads CASSLEGVARVVIGYTF. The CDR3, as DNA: TGTGCCAGCAGCTTAGAGGGGGTGGCGAGGGTTGTCATTGGCTACACCTTC.

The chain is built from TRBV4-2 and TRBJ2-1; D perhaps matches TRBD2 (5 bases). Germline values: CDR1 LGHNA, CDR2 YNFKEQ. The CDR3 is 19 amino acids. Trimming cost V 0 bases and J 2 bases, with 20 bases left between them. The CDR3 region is CASSQDPLPLAPAYNEQFF. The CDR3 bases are TGTGCCAGCAGCCAAGATCCATTACCCTTAGCGCCAGCCTACAATGAGCAGTTCTTC.

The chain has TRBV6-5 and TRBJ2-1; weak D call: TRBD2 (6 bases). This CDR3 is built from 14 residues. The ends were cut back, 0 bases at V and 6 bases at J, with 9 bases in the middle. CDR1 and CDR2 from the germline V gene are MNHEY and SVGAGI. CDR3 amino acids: CASSYSRDSNEQFF. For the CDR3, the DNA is TGTGCCAGCAGTTACTCGCGGGATAGCAATGAGCAGTTCTTC.

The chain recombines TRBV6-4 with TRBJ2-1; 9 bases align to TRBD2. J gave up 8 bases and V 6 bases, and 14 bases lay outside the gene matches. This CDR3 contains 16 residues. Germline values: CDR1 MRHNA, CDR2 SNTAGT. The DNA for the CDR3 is TGTGCCAGCAGCCGCGGGGGGGCCCCTCTTTTGCATGAGCAGTTCTTC. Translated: CASSRGGAPLLHEQFF.

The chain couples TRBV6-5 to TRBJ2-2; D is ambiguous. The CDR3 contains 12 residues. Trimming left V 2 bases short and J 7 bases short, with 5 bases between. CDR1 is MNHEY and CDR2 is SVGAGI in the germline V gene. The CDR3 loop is CASSYAGGELFF. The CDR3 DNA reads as TGTGCCAGCAGTTACGCAGGCGGGGAGCTGTTTTTT.

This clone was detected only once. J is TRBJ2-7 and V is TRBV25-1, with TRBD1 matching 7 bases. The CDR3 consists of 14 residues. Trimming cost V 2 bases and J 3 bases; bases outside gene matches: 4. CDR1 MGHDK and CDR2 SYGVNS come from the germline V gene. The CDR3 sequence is CASSEQGQDYEQYF. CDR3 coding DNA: TGTGCCAGCAGTGAACAAGGACAGGACTACGAGCAGTACTTC.

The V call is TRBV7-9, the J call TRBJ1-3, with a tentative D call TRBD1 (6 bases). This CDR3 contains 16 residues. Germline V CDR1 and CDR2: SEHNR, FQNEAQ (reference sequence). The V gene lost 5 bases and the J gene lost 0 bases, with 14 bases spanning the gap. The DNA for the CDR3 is TGTGCCAGCAGCCTACAGGGAATTAGCTCTGGAAACACCATATATTTT. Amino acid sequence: CASSLQGISSGNTIYF.

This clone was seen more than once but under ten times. The CDR3 here is CASSPRQGQGRNSPLHF. CDR3 bases: TGTGCCAGCAGCCCCCGCCAAGGACAGGGTAGAAATTCACCCCTCCACTTT. The chain has TRBV7-3 and TRBJ1-6; 8 bases are shared with TRBD1. V dropped 5 bases and J dropped 7; count of bases not matched to a gene: 13. The CDR3 has 17 amino acids. Germline CDR1 SGHTA, CDR2 FQGTGA.

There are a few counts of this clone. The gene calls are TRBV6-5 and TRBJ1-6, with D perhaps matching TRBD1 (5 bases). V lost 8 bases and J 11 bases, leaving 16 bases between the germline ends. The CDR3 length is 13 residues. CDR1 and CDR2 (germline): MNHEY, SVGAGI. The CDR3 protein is CASGGTIGAPLHF. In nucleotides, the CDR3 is TGTGCCAGCGGGGGGACCATAGGTGCACCCCTCCACTTT.

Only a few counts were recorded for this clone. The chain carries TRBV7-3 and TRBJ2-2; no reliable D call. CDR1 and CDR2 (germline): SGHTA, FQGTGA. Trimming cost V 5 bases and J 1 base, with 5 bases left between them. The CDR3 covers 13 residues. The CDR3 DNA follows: TGTGCCAGCAGCGTACAGAACACCGGGGAGCTGTTTTTT. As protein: CASSVQNTGELFF.

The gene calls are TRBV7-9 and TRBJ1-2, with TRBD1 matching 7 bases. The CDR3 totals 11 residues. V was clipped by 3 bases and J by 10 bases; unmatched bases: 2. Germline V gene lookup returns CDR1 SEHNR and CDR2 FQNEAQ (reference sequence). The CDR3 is CASSFRGHYTF. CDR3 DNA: TGTGCCAGCAGCTTTAGGGGGCACTACACCTTC.

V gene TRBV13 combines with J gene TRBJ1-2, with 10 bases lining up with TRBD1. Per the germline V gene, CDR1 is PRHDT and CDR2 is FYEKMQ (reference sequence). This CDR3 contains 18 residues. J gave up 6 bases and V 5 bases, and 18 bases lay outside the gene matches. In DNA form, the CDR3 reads TGTGCCAGCAGCCCTAGAGGGACAGGGGACTTCCTATCGGATGGCTACACCTTC. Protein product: CASSPRGTGDFLSDGYTF.

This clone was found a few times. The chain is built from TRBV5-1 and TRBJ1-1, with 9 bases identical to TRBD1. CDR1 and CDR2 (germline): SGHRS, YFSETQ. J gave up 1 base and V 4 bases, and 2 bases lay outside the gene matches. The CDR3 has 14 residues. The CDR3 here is CASSPGQGNTEAFF. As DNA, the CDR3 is TGCGCCAGCAGCCCGGGACAGGGGAACACTGAAGCTTTCTTT.

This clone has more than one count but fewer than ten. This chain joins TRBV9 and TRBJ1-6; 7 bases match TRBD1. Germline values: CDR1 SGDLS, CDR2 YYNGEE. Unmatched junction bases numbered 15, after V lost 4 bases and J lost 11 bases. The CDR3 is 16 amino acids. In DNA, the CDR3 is TGTGCCAGCAGCTCCCTCGGCCAGGGGGGAACACCACCCCTCCACTTT. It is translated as CASSSLGQGGTPPLHF.

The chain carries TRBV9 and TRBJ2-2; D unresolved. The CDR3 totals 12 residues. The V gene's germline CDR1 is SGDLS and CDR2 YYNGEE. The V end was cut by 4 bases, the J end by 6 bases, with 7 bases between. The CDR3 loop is CASSQRSGELFF. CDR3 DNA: TGTGCCAGCAGCCAACGGTCCGGGGAGCTGTTTTTT. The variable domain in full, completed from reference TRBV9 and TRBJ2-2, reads DSGVTQTPKHLITATGQRVTLRCSPRSGDLSVYWYQQSLDQGLQFLIQYYNGEERAKGNILERFSAQQFPDLHSELNLSSLELGDSALYFCASSQRSGELFFGEGSRLTVL.

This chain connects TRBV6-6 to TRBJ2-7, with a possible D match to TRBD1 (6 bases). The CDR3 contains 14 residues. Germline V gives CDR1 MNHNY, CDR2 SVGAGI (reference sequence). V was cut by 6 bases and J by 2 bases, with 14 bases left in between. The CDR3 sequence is CASSLQGPTYEQYF. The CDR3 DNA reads TGTGCCAGCAGCTTACAGGGCCCTACCTACGAGCAGTACTTC.

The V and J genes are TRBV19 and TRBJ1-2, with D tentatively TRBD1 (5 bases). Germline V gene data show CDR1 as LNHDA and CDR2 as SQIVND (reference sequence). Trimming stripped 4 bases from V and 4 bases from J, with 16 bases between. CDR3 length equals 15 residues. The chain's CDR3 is CASSTHRRGTYGYTF. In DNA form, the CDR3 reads TGTGCCAGTAGTACCCACCGCCGGGGGACCTATGGCTACACCTTC.

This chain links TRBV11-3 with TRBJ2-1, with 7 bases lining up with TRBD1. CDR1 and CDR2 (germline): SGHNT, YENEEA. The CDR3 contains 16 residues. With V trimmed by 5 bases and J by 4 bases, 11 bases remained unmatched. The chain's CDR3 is CASSHRQGRPYNEQFF. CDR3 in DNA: TGTGCCAGCAGCCACAGACAGGGAAGGCCTTACAATGAGCAGTTCTTC.

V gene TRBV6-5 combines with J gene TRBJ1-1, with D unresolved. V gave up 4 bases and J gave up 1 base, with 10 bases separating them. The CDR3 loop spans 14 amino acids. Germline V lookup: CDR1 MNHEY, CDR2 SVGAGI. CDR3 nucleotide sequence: TGTGCCAGCAGTTCTTTACGGTCGAACACTGAAGCTTTCTTT. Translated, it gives CASSSLRSNTEAFF.

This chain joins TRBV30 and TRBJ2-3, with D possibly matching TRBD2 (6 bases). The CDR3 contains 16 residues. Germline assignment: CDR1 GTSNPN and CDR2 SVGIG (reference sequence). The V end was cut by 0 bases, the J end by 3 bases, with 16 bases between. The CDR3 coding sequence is TGTGCCTGGAGTGTACTTTTAGCAGGGAGGACAGATACGCAGTATTTT. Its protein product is CAWSVLLAGRTDTQYF.

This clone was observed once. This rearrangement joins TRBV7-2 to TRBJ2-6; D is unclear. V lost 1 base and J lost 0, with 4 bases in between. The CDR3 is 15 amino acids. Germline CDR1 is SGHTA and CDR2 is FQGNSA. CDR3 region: CASSLDGSGANVLTF. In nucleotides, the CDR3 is TGTGCCAGCAGCTTAGACGGCTCTGGGGCCAACGTCCTGACTTTC.